This T cell receptor beta chain was recovered during a study of blood T cells in healthy people across ages. General study results and limits: For the donors, CMV status was unknown and possibly confounded expanded clonotype changes.

CDR3 size: 14 residues. Germline CDR1 and CDR2: LNHDA and SQIVND (reference sequence). V shed 6 bases and J shed 3 bases, with 14 bases lying between them. This clonotype appeared a few times. Its antigen is as yet unknown. Next came a second PCR, run for roughly 6 to 11 cycles, which used a sample-barcoded 5' primer along with a J-beta primer mix. TCRdb re-called the 5' RACE reads with MiXCR, one entry per CDR3 protein. The sample yields about 1.7 million distinct CDR3 sequences, roughly 30% seen once. The genes are TRBV19 and TRBJ1-2, with D possibly being TRBD1 (5 bases). The TCR sequence derives from a woman aged 25 to 39 in good health. Input material: blood. The CDR3 DNA reads as TGTGCCAGTAGGGCCCGAGGGGAGGACTATGGCTACACCTTC. Its translation is CASRARGEDYGYTF.